The entry below gives a single TCR beta chain sequence along with its context. Its antigen is still unknown. No much larger clone exists at a distance of one base, and base qualities are not known. The receptor library was made with the immunoSEQ multiplex PCR assay. RNA was extracted from all samples and reverse transcribed into cDNA, which served as template for TCR sequencing. SuperScript III was used for first-strand cDNA synthesis, primed with a 2:1 mix of oligo-dT and random hexamers. A synthetic immune receptor repertoire was used to gauge amplification bias, and whatever bias remained was removed computationally. Per the authors' processing: After raw reads were preprocessed to remove errors, the CDR3 was defined following IMGT conventions as running from the conserved cysteine to phenylalanine. To get clonality, Shannon entropy was normalized by log2 of the number of productive unique TCRs and the result was subtracted from 1. Whether each scalp clone was CD4 or CD8 was inferred by checking scalp TCRbeta sequences against the CD4 and CD8 repertoires from sorted blood. TCRdb retrieved this table from immuneACCESS and kept in-frame rearrangements only. Not all clones are present; in checked studies, unresolved V genes account for under half, and no reason is known for the remainder. V and J calls and clone size are copied from that table; D and trimming were computed from the DNA. The sample data list around 200,000 clones, and over 55% of these were observed just once. The ten largest clones take up more than 1.5% of the sample.

In the paper's terms, the time point label means: baseline before oral tofacitinib. Peripheral blood and lesional scalp punch biopsies were obtained from patients with alopecia areata. After PBMCs were isolated by density centrifugation and stained for CD3, CD4 and CD8, a FACSAria was used to sort CD4+ and CD8+ T cells. Including the terminal cysteine and phenylalanine, the CDR3 comprises 18 residues. Solely the CDR3 DNA is kept, with 54 bases framed from the first base. CDR1 and CDR2 (SEHNR, FQNEAQ) derive from the germline V gene (reference sequence). Germline trimming: 5 bases from V, 1 base from J; junction bases outside gene matches: 12. These data are taken from a study of CD8+ T cells in alopecia areata (dated 2018 in TCRdb). Background for the entire study: The treated patients, all with moderate-to-severe alopecia areata, were enrolled in an open-label pilot trial of oral tofacitinib given at 5 to 10 mg twice daily. The study used high-throughput TCRbeta sequencing to examine T cell clonal expansion in alopecia areata, in both the C3H/HeJ mouse model and human patients. Tofacitinib was administered for 6 to 18 months, and 6 months of follow-up off drug were then conducted to assess delayed response and recurrence. On the human side, TCRbeta sequencing was run on scalp tissue and on sorted CD4+ and CD8+ peripheral blood T cells from healthy controls and from alopecia areata patients with either patchy or totalis/universalis disease. Scalp clonality was compared among normal scalp (n=4), patchy alopecia areata scalp (n=8), and alopecia totalis/universalis scalp (n=8). Patients on tofacitinib were biopsied at baseline and after 4 and 24 weeks of treatment, and several of the patients also had a later scalp biopsy. RNA was extracted with the PAXgene miRNA kit for fixed scalp, the miRNeasy kit for PBMCs, and the RNeasy kit for mouse skin. immunoSEQ multiplex PCR using 35 Vbeta forward primers and 13 Jbeta reverse primers was used to amplify TCRbeta CDR3 regions.

General study outcomes and caveats: Compared with normal scalp, lesional scalp had higher clonality and more expanded CD8+ clones, particularly in alopecia totalis/universalis, a pattern that suggests antigenic drive. Shared TCR sequences between patients were less evident than in mice, which may be partly attributable to HLA diversity in the patient population. Unlike mouse skin, which is dominated by gammadelta T cells, normal human skin has resident alphabeta T cells that are also sequenced, and this complicates analysis of the scalp TCR repertoire.

Specimen: CD4+ T cells sorted from blood, collected at week 0. The source of this sequence is a human donor with alopecia areata. The rearranged chain carries TRBV7-9 and TRBJ2-2; the junction holds 8 bases that match TRBD1. The CDR3 in this case is CASSVGQGVPLNTGELFF. The DNA is as follows: TGTGCCAGCAGCGTAGGACAGGGTGTCCCTTTGAACACCGGGGAGCTGTTTTTT. The CDR3 plus the reference TRBV7-9 and TRBJ2-2 genes for the other parts give the full variable domain: DTGVSQNPRHKITKRGQNVTFRCDPISEHNRLYWYRQTLGQGPEFLTYFQNEAQLEKSRLLSDRFSAERPKGSFSTLEIQRTEQGDSAMYLCASSVGQGVPLNTGELFFGEGSRLTVL.